Each of the 27 T cell receptor beta chains below was sequenced from the same sample in a study of shared clonotypes between healthy human individuals. Clones were read by immunoSEQ multiplex PCR, and TCRdb kept only the in-frame ones, dropping some. The repertoire holds around 1,100,000 clones, with 70% to 80% as singletons. The sample comprised memory CD4+ T cells from PBMCs. Indicated subset: CD45RA-negative fraction. These receptor sequences come from a man aged 18 to 29 in good health. Some clones in this sample may be carry-over from other donors' samples.

The CDR3 region is CASSRLTQPQHF. The CDR3 coding sequence is TGTGCCAGTAGTCGTCTAACCCAGCCCCAGCATTTT. The chain carries TRBV19 and TRBJ1-5; D gene unclear. Germline CDR1 and CDR2: LNHDA and SQIVND (reference sequence). The CDR3 is made up of 12 amino acids. V lost 5 bases, J lost 7 bases, and 9 bases lay in between.

The genes are TRBV21-1 and TRBJ2-7; the table gives TRBD2 as D, unverified against the DNA. TRBV21-1 is an annotated pseudogene. The CDR3 spans 16 residues. This CDR3 reads CASSLEGLADTYEQYF. The DNA of the CDR3 is TGTGCCAGCAGCCTGGAGGGACTAGCGGACACCTACGAGCAGTACTTC.

This sequence joins TRBV2 and TRBJ1-5; possible D gene TRBD1, 6 bases. The CDR3 length is 14 residues. V lost 2 bases and J 7 bases, leaving 12 bases between the germline ends. Per the germline V gene, CDR1 is SNHLY and CDR2 is FYNNEI. Here the CDR3 reads CASSEQGKQQPQHF. In nucleotides, the CDR3 is TGTGCCAGCAGTGAACAGGGGAAACAGCAGCCCCAGCATTTT.

As to this clone: It is likely a read error: a sequence one base away is far more abundant. The genes are TRBV28 and TRBJ1-2; 8 bases agree with TRBD1. This CDR3 comprises 13 residues. V was pared by 3 bases and J by 7 bases, with 4 bases of the junction left unmatched. The germline V gene encodes CDR1 MDHEN and CDR2 SYDVKM. The CDR3 protein is CASSFTGGGGYTF. CDR3 nucleotides: TGTGCCAGCAGTTTCACAGGGGGTGGTGGCTACACCTTC.

The chain couples TRBV29-1 to TRBJ2-1; D perhaps matches TRBD2 (6 bases). The V and J ends lost 4 bases and 12 bases respectively, with 28 bases between them. Germline CDR1 reads SQVTM; CDR2 reads ANQGSEA. There are 16 residues in the CDR3. CDR3 sequence: CSVGPLVRRDESGQFF. Here the CDR3 DNA reads TGCAGCGTTGGACCCCTCGTTCGGCGGGACGAAAGTGGGCAGTTCTTC.

This chain connects TRBV2 to TRBJ1-3; 8 nucleotides match TRBD1. The CDR3 contains 16 residues. The germline CDR1 and CDR2 sequences are SNHLY and FYNNEI. J gave up 4 bases and V 4 bases, and 9 bases lay outside the gene matches. In DNA form, the CDR3 reads TGTGCCAGCAGTGCGGACAGGGCGAGTGCCGGAAACACCATATATTTT. Translation gives CASSADRASAGNTIYF.

J is TRBJ1-2 and V is TRBV19; tentatively, D is TRBD1 (6 bases). Per the germline V gene, CDR1 is LNHDA and CDR2 is SQIVND (reference sequence). CDR3 size: 14 residues. The ends were cut back, 9 bases at V and 2 bases at J, with 16 bases in the middle. This CDR3 is CASIPRGPNYGYTF. The CDR3 coding sequence is TGTGCCAGCATACCCAGGGGCCCCAACTATGGCTACACCTTC.

The chain links TRBV2 to TRBJ1-5; 10 bases fit TRBD1. The CDR3 has 16 amino acids. V lost 2 bases to trimming and J lost 6 bases; unmatched junction nucleotides: 7. Germline values: CDR1 SNHLY, CDR2 FYNNEI. CDR3 in amino acids: CASSERGTGVGQPQHF. CDR3 nucleotide sequence: TGTGCCAGCAGTGAACGAGGGACAGGGGTTGGTCAGCCCCAGCATTTT.

This clone was found a few times. The chain uses TRBV21-1 and TRBJ2-1; the table's D call TRBD2 went unverified against the DNA. TRBV21-1 counts as a pseudogene. The CDR3 consists of 16 residues. The CDR3 sequence is CASTSGGLADYNEQFF. In DNA, the CDR3 is TGTGCCAGCACCTCCGGCGGACTAGCGGATTACAATGAGCAGTTCTTC.

The genes are TRBV19 and TRBJ1-2; 7 nucleotides match TRBD1. Germline lookup yields CDR1 LNHDA and CDR2 SQIVND (reference sequence). This CDR3 contains 14 residues. With 3 bases clipped from V and 4 bases from J, the junction kept 5 bases outside the gene matches. The CDR3 is CASSINRGGYGYTF. The CDR3 bases are TGTGCCAGTAGTATCAACAGGGGCGGCTATGGCTACACCTTC.

The chain is built from TRBV5-4 and TRBJ1-1; D unclear. The V gene lost 4 bases and the J gene lost 1 base, with 11 bases spanning the gap. In germline, CDR1 is SGHNT, CDR2 YYREEE (reference sequence). The CDR3 is 14 residues long. Written as DNA, the CDR3 is TGTGCCAGCAGCCCTGGCCAGCAGAACACTGAAGCTTTCTTT. This codes for CASSPGQQNTEAFF.

The chain uses TRBV6-5 and TRBJ2-3; 7 nucleotides align to TRBD2. In germline, CDR1 is MNHEY, CDR2 SVGAGI. V gave up 4 bases and J gave up 5 bases; unmatched junction bases: 6. The CDR3 totals 14 residues. The CDR3 nucleotides are TGTGCCAGCAGTTTGACTAGCCGGGGAGATACGCAGTATTTT. This translates into CASSLTSRGDTQYF.

CDR3 protein: CSVNGTSGETQYF. DNA of the CDR3: TGCAGCGTTAATGGGACTAGCGGGGAGACCCAGTACTTC. V gene TRBV29-1 combines with J gene TRBJ2-5; TRBD2 aligns across 12 bases. V lost 5 bases, J lost 5 bases, and 3 bases stayed unmatched. CDR1 and CDR2 from the germline V gene are SQVTM and ANQGSEA. The CDR3 runs 13 residues. Full variable domain (missing parts from reference TRBV29-1 and TRBJ2-5): SAVISQKPSRDICQRGTSLTIQCQVDSQVTMMFWYRQQPGQSLTLIATANQGSEATYESGFVIDKFPISRPNLTFSTLTVSNMSPEDSSIYLCSVNGTSGETQYFGPGTRLLVL.

The CDR3 reads CASSFRTPDTQYF. CDR3 sequence (DNA): TGTGCCAGCAGTTTTAGGACCCCAGATACGCAGTATTTT. V gene TRBV28 combines with J gene TRBJ2-3; D ambiguous. Trimming left V 3 bases short and J 4 bases short, with 8 bases between. Germline V gene lookup returns CDR1 MDHEN and CDR2 SYDVKM. The CDR3 extends over 13 amino acids.

This clone was observed a single time. J is TRBJ2-7 and V is TRBV10-3; unclear D gene. The V end lost 1 base, the J end lost 0 bases, and 10 bases lay between the germline ends. The V gene's germline CDR1 is ENHRY and CDR2 SYGVKD. The CDR3 extends over 15 amino acids. CDR3 in amino acids: CAISEWIGNSYEQYF. The DNA of the CDR3 is TGTGCCATCAGTGAGTGGATAGGAAACTCCTACGAGCAGTACTTC.

V usage is TRBV5-6 and J usage is TRBJ2-5; D is undetermined. Between the trimmed V and J ends, which lost 4 bases and 4 bases, there was a span of 14 bases. The CDR3 contains 14 residues. Germline V gives CDR1 SGHDT, CDR2 YYEEEE. The CDR3 DNA is TGTGCCAGCAGCGGAAGGACGGGCGGAGAGACCCAGTACTTC. Encoded protein: CASSGRTGGETQYF.

V and J are TRBV28 and TRBJ2-2; TRBD1 might be the D (6 bases). This CDR3 region has 16 residues. Germline values: CDR1 MDHEN, CDR2 SYDVKM. Trimming pared 3 bases from V and 3 bases from J, leaving 14 bases between. In DNA, the CDR3 is TGTGCCAGCAGTTTTCTGGGGGCCTGGGACACCGGGGAGCTGTTTTTT. Translating it yields CASSFLGAWDTGELFF.

The V call is TRBV28, the J call TRBJ1-1; maybe TRBD1 (5 bases). With 3 bases removed from V and 7 bases from J, the gap between germline ends came to 12 bases. Germline loops: CDR1 MDHEN, CDR2 SYDVKM. The CDR3 has 13 residues. The CDR3: CASSFLGTYEAFF. The CDR3 coding sequence is TGTGCCAGCAGTTTCCTCGGGACTTATGAAGCTTTCTTT. The whole variable domain, filled in from reference TRBV28 and TRBJ1-1, reads DVKVTQSSRYLVKRTGEKVFLECVQDMDHENMFWYRQDPGLGLRLIYFSYDVKMKEKGDIPEGYSVSREKKERFSLILESASTNQTSMYLCASSFLGTYEAFFGQGTRLTVV.

Remarks on this clone: The same CDR3 is also encoded by other DNA sequences in this sample. The V call is TRBV5-1, the J call TRBJ2-6; no clear D gene. V was shortened by 4 bases and J by 0 bases, with 8 bases between the two germline ends. The CDR3 runs to 15 residues. Germline loops: CDR1 SGHRS, CDR2 YFSETQ. Written as DNA, the CDR3 is TGCGCCAGCAGCCTGGACCTCTCTGGGGCCAACGTCCTGACTTTC. Its translation: CASSLDLSGANVLTF.

The rearrangement links TRBV18 to TRBJ1-3; weak D call: TRBD1 (6 bases). This CDR3 has 16 amino acids. V dropped 2 bases and J dropped 4 bases, with 15 bases sitting between them. Germline V lookup: CDR1 KGHSH, CDR2 LQKENI. The CDR3 loop reads CASSPGVGGTGNTIYF. CDR3 in DNA: TGTGCCAGCTCACCAGGAGTAGGGGGAACGGGAAACACCATATATTTT.

The chain uses TRBV11-2 and TRBJ2-5; 7 bases line up with TRBD2. The CDR3 contains 15 residues. Unmatched junction bases numbered 7, after V lost 2 bases and J lost 4 bases. Per germline, CDR1 SGHAT and CDR2 FQNNGV. The CDR3 DNA is TGTGCCAGCAGCTTAATAGCGGGTATGGTAGAGACCCAGTACTTC. It encodes CASSLIAGMVETQYF.

This rearrangement joins TRBV30 to TRBJ1-1, with TRBD1 identical over 8 bases. The trim removed 2 bases at V and 5 bases at J, leaving 16 bases unmatched. Germline values: CDR1 GTSNPN, CDR2 SVGIG (reference sequence). The length of the CDR3 is 17 residues. CDR3 nucleotide sequence: TGTGCCTGGAGTCCCCCGGGGGGGACAGGAGGGAGGACTGAAGCTTTCTTT. This codes for CAWSPPGGTGGRTEAFF.

CDR3 sequence (DNA): TGTGCCAGCAGCCGATATGAGGGACGCGAGACCCAGTACTTC. This codes for CASSRYEGRETQYF. The chain joins TRBV5-8 to TRBJ2-5, with D possibly called TRBD1 or TRBD2 (5 bases each). This CDR3 contains 14 residues. From germline, CDR1 is SGHTS and CDR2 YDEGEE. Trimming pared 4 bases from V and 5 bases from J, leaving 15 bases between.

J is TRBJ1-5 and V is TRBV5-1; 9 nucleotides match TRBD1. CDR3 size: 15 residues. V dropped 4 bases and J dropped 6; count of bases not matched to a gene: 8. Germline V CDR1 and CDR2: SGHRS, YFSETQ. The CDR3 nucleotides read TGCGCCAGCAGCCAAGAGGGGACAGGGAGTCAGCCCCAGCATTTT. Its protein product is CASSQEGTGSQPQHF. Together with reference TRBV5-1 and TRBJ1-5, the CDR3 gives the full variable domain: KAGVTQTPRYLIKTRGQQVTLSCSPISGHRSVSWYQQTPGQGLQFLFEYFSETQRNKGNFPGRFSGRQFSNSRSEMNVSTLELGDSALYLCASSQEGTGSQPQHFGDGTRLSIL.

In this sample, this clone turned up once. This sequence joins TRBV6-4 and TRBJ2-7; D not certain. V was pared by 2 bases and J by 3 bases, with 20 bases between. Germline V lookup: CDR1 MRHNA, CDR2 SNTAGT. The CDR3 has 17 residues. In DNA, the CDR3 is TGTGCCAGCAGTGACGGGGTTCAGGCTTACCCCATCTACGAGCAGTACTTC. Protein sequence: CASSDGVQAYPIYEQYF.

This clone came up once. The chain links TRBV5-1 to TRBJ1-2, with a weak D call TRBD1 (5 bases). V was trimmed by 5 bases and J by 6 bases, leaving 14 bases between them. The CDR3 runs 13 residues. Germline V gene lookup returns CDR1 SGHRS and CDR2 YFSETQ. The CDR3 bases are TGCGCCAGCAGATGGGGAGGGGAAGATGGCTACACCTTC. Protein: CASRWGGEDGYTF.

This clone showed up just once. J is TRBJ1-5 and V is TRBV10-1; D possibly corresponds to TRBD1 (6 bases). Germline V CDR1 and CDR2: WNHNN, SYGVQD (reference sequence). This CDR3 is built from 16 residues. This chain's CDR3 is CVPGGIPTAAHPTQHF. CDR3 DNA: TGCGTCCCGGGGGGCATACCAACAGCGGCCCACCCGACCCAGCATTTT.